This T cell receptor beta chain was profiled in a study of blood T cell repertoires in COVID-19. Study-wide background: From the United States, Italy and Spain came samples of acute and convalescent COVID-19. Sources were T cells, B-cell-depleted T cells, or PBMCs; the material itself was cDNA or gDNA.

In the original workflow: Nucleated cell counts were estimated from reference gene primer amplification. Using immunoSEQ multiplex PCR, the repertoire was profiled, and TCRdb retains in-frame clones only, with some absent. The D gene and trimming were derived from the DNA, and the V and J assignments and clone size from that table. The sample lists 100,000 to 150,000 clones; more than 75% were seen once. This clone was seen a single time. CDR1 MNHEY and CDR2 SVGAGI come from the germline V gene. V trimming: 7 bases; J trimming: 7 bases; junction bases outside the gene matches: 5. The CDR3 sequence is 14 residues long.

The chain uses TRBV6-5 and TRBJ1-6, with 9 bases fitting TRBD1. This receptor was obtained from a human donor in a cohort sampled during active COVID-19. The sequencing input was peripheral blood. Here the CDR3 reads CASTPQGANSPLHF. In DNA, the CDR3 is TGTGCCAGCACCCCACAGGGGGCAAATTCACCCCTCCACTTT.